The sequence of this T cell receptor (beta chain) was determined in a study of blood T cell repertoires in COVID-19. Authors' data handling: Reference gene primer amplification gave estimated nucleated cell counts. Clones were read by immunoSEQ multiplex PCR, and TCRdb kept only the in-frame ones, dropping some. V and J calls and clone size follow that table, whereas D and trimming were derived from the DNA. The repertoire includes fewer than 350,000 clones, 70% to 90% of them detected once, and around 7.2% sits in the top ten. This CDR3 comprises 15 residues. CDR1 is MNHEY and CDR2 is SMNVEV in the germline V gene (reference sequence). The V gene end was trimmed by 3 bases and the J gene end by 4 bases; junction bases not matched to a gene: 7.

This rearrangement joins TRBV27 to TRBJ1-2; 8 positions agree with TRBD1. This receptor was obtained from a human donor in a cohort sampled during active COVID-19. The sample taken for sequencing was peripheral blood. CDR3 sequence: CASSFIGTGRYGYTF. The CDR3 DNA sequence: TGTGCCAGCAGTTTTATTGGGACAGGACGCTATGGCTACACCTTC.